These 21 T cell receptor beta chains were all obtained from the same sample, sequenced in a study of T cell changes during pregnancy in multiple sclerosis. This table comes from immunoSEQ multiplex PCR, and its TCRdb copy is limited to in-frame clones, with some not included. The table includes roughly 80,000 clones, approximately 95% detected once. The input for sequencing was peripheral blood, taken in the first trimester of pregnancy. These receptors all stem from a female donor with multiple sclerosis, enrolled in a pregnancy study.

For the CDR3, the DNA is TGTGCCAGCAGTGAAACCGGGACAGGGGGCACCCTCTATGGCTACACCTTC. Its translation is CASSETGTGGTLYGYTF. The chain recombines TRBV25-1 with TRBJ1-2; 12 bases match TRBD1. Germline CDR1 MGHDK, CDR2 SYGVNS. This CDR3 comprises 17 residues. Trimming cost V 2 bases and J 4 bases; bases outside gene matches: 8.

The chain couples TRBV7-9 to TRBJ1-4, with D unresolved. The ends were cut back, 5 bases at V and 0 bases at J, with 10 bases in the middle. The CDR3 is 15 residues long. Germline V gene lookup returns CDR1 SEHNR and CDR2 FQNEAQ (reference sequence). As DNA, the CDR3 is TGTGCCAGCAGCCTCCGGAGAGCAACTAATGAAAAACTGTTTTTT. This translates into CASSLRRATNEKLFF.

The gene calls are TRBV18 and TRBJ2-7; TRBD1 agrees at 10 bases. This CDR3 comprises 14 residues. Losses at the gene ends were 8 bases for V and 5 bases for J; bases not matched to a gene: 9. CDR1 KGHSH and CDR2 LQKENI come from the germline V gene. The DNA of the CDR3 is TGTGCCAGCCAACGCGGGACAGGGGCCCACGAGCAGTACTTC. It specifies CASQRGTGAHEQYF.

The sample holds a few counts of this clone. The chain couples TRBV6-6 to TRBJ1-5; D uncertain. The germline V and J ends were trimmed by 9 bases and 3 bases, with 12 bases remaining between them. CDR3 length: 13 residues. The germline V gene encodes CDR1 MNHNY and CDR2 SVGAGI (reference sequence). CDR3 region: CASTEGHNQPQHF. The CDR3 bases are TGTGCCAGTACAGAGGGCCACAATCAGCCCCAGCATTTT.

The chain recombines TRBV4-1 with TRBJ2-1; weak D call: TRBD2 (6 bases). The germline V gene encodes CDR1 MGHRA and CDR2 YSYEKL. This CDR3 spans 13 amino acids. The V end was cut by 1 base, the J end by 8 bases, with 9 bases between. The CDR3 is CASSQGGVYEQFF. The CDR3 DNA sequence: TGCGCCAGCAGCCAAGGGGGGGTGTATGAGCAGTTCTTC.

The V call is TRBV27, the J call TRBJ2-7; 7 bases line up with TRBD2. This CDR3 is 14 amino acids long. From germline, CDR1 is MNHEY and CDR2 SMNVEV (reference sequence). Trimming at V came to 5 bases and at J to 1 base, leaving 5 bases not matched to a gene. The CDR3 here is CASSPWEGSYEQYF. DNA for the CDR3: TGTGCCAGCAGTCCGTGGGAGGGGTCCTACGAGCAGTACTTC.

The chain recombines TRBV7-9 with TRBJ1-2, with TRBD1 matching 9 bases. Germline-derived CDR1 and CDR2 are SEHNR and FQNEAQ (reference sequence). This CDR3 spans 16 amino acids. V lost 5 bases to trimming and J lost 2 bases; unmatched junction nucleotides: 9. DNA for the CDR3: TGTGCCAGCAGCCCACTGACAGGGGGTTTAAACTATGGCTACACCTTC. Protein product: CASSPLTGGLNYGYTF.

The V call is TRBV4-2, the J call TRBJ2-2, with TRBD2 matching 14 bases. CDR1 and CDR2 (germline): LGHNA, YNFKEQ. The CDR3 length is 18 residues. V gave up 2 bases and J gave up 3 bases; unmatched junction bases: 5. The CDR3 spells CASSQYGTSGGDTGELFF. CDR3 coding DNA: TGTGCCAGCAGCCAATATGGGACTAGCGGGGGCGACACCGGGGAGCTGTTTTTT.

The genes are TRBV7-2 and TRBJ2-2; no reliable D call. Trimming pared 5 bases from V and 4 bases from J, leaving 14 bases between. The CDR3 runs to 15 residues. Germline assignment: CDR1 SGHTA and CDR2 FQGNSA. The CDR3 DNA reads as TGTGCCAGCAGCCTGCCTCGTCCGGGCACCGGGGAGCTGTTTTTT. Its protein product is CASSLPRPGTGELFF.

This clone was observed a few times. The CDR3 coding sequence is TGTGCCAGCAACCTAGGGGCAGACACGGACGAGCAGTACTTC. Its translation is CASNLGADTDEQYF. The V gene is TRBV13, the J gene TRBJ2-7; tentatively, D is TRBD1 (5 bases). Germline V gene lookup returns CDR1 PRHDT and CDR2 FYEKMQ (reference sequence). V was trimmed by 7 bases and J by 5 bases, leaving 18 bases between them. The CDR3 consists of 14 residues.

The chain is built from TRBV7-9 and TRBJ2-3; D not resolved. This CDR3 has 16 amino acids. The germline CDR1 and CDR2 sequences are SEHNR and FQNEAQ (reference sequence). Trimming took 0 bases from V and 0 from J, leaving 10 bases between them. CDR3 in DNA: TGTGCCAGCAGCTTAGCTCTGGGCGCTAGCACAGATACGCAGTATTTT. Its translation: CASSLALGASTDTQYF. The full variable domain, rest sourced from reference TRBV7-9 and TRBJ2-3, is DTGVSQNPRHKITKRGQNVTFRCDPISEHNRLYWYRQTLGQGPEFLTYFQNEAQLEKSRLLSDRFSAERPKGSFSTLEIQRTEQGDSAMYLCASSLALGASTDTQYFGPGTRLTVL.

The chain recombines TRBV5-4 with TRBJ1-4; the D is unclear. The V and J ends lost 0 bases and 10 bases respectively, with 19 bases between them. This CDR3 contains 16 residues. The germline gives CDR1 SGHNT, CDR2 YYREEE (reference sequence). CDR3 DNA sequence: TGTGCCAGCAGCTTGGCCAGAACAAAAACGGAGGGAAAACTGTTTTTT. Translated, it gives CASSLARTKTEGKLFF.

The V call is TRBV7-8, the J call TRBJ2-7; 11 nucleotides line up with TRBD2. CDR3 length equals 16 residues. Germline CDR1 SGHVS, CDR2 FQNEAQ. J was trimmed by 4 bases and V by 8 bases; bases with no gene match: 13. DNA for the CDR3: TGTGCCAGCTTCCTGGGGGTAGCGGGGGGGCAATACGAGCAGTACTTC. Amino acids: CASFLGVAGGQYEQYF. The whole variable domain, remainder taken from reference TRBV7-8 and TRBJ2-7, is GAGVSQSPRYKVAKRGQDVALRCDPISGHVSLFWYQQALGQGPEFLTYFQNEAQLDKSGLPSDRFFAERPEGSVSTLKIQRTQQEDSAVYLCASFLGVAGGQYEQYFGPGTRLTVT.

V is TRBV7-9 and J is TRBJ1-4, with a possible D match to TRBD1 (6 bases). The germline V gene has CDR1 SEHNR and CDR2 FQNEAQ (reference sequence). The CDR3 covers 16 residues. V lost 0 bases and J 8 bases, leaving 16 bases between the germline ends. CDR3 protein: CASSLAAGAGEEKLFF. The CDR3 DNA reads TGTGCCAGCAGCTTAGCCGCGGGGGCGGGAGAGGAAAAACTGTTTTTT.

The rearrangement joins TRBV9 to TRBJ2-1; no reliable D call. Germline loops: CDR1 SGDLS, CDR2 YYNGEE. V was pared by 0 bases and J by 5 bases, with 6 bases between. This CDR3 contains 13 residues. The chain's CDR3 is CASSVANNNEQFF. CDR3 in DNA: TGTGCCAGCAGCGTAGCTAATAACAATGAGCAGTTCTTC.

The J gene is TRBJ2-4, the V gene TRBV18; D is unclear. Deletions cut 3 bases from V and 0 bases from J, with 12 bases between. The CDR3 runs 16 residues. CDR1 is KGHSH, CDR2 LQKENI, per germline. CDR3 sequence (DNA): TGTGCCAGCTCACCTTCCGGAGTGGGAGCCAAAAACATTCAGTACTTC. Translated, it gives CASSPSGVGAKNIQYF.

This chain links TRBV29-1 with TRBJ1-6; 7 bases fit TRBD1. V lost 5 bases, J lost 9 bases, and 7 bases stayed unmatched. Germline V lookup: CDR1 SQVTM, CDR2 ANQGSEA. This CDR3 contains 13 residues. The CDR3 nucleotides are TGCAGCGTTAAACAGGGGATAGGTTCACCCCTCCACTTT. Translation: CSVKQGIGSPLHF.

This clone was recorded a few times. This chain uses TRBV9 with TRBJ2-5; D is possibly TRBD2 (5 bases). The CDR3 has 12 residues. Deletions cut 3 bases from V and 3 bases from J, with 6 bases between. Germline values: CDR1 SGDLS, CDR2 YYNGEE. In DNA form, the CDR3 reads TGTGCCAGCAGCGCGAGGGAAGAGACCCAGTACTTC. It is translated as CASSAREETQYF.

The V gene is TRBV11-2, the J gene TRBJ2-1; TRBD2 aligns across 14 bases. The CDR3 totals 18 residues. The V gene end was trimmed by 7 bases and the J gene end by 3 bases; junction bases not matched to a gene: 11. Germline-derived CDR1 and CDR2 are SGHAT and FQNNGV. The CDR3 loop is CASTPLRTSGGIYNEQFF. CDR3 nucleotide sequence: TGTGCCAGCACCCCGCTTAGGACTAGCGGGGGGATCTACAATGAGCAGTTCTTC.

Judged by abundance, this clone is medium-sized. The chain's CDR3 is CASSKGYEQYF. CDR3 coding DNA: TGTGCCAGCAGTAAGGGGTACGAGCAGTACTTC. The chain joins TRBV2 to TRBJ2-7; tentative D call: TRBD1 (5 bases). Germline CDR1 SNHLY, CDR2 FYNNEI. The V end lost 5 bases, the J end lost 4 bases, and 6 bases lay between the germline ends. The CDR3 consists of 11 residues.

The chain employs TRBV28 and TRBJ1-5; TRBD1 is a possible D gene (6 bases). Trimming removed 3 bases from V and 4 bases from J, with 10 bases in between. From germline, CDR1 is MDHEN and CDR2 SYDVKM. The CDR3 is 14 residues long. Written as DNA, the CDR3 is TGTGCCAGCAGTTTGGGGCAGGGGAATCAGCCCCAGCATTTT. It specifies CASSLGQGNQPQHF.